This TCR beta chain originates from a study of cytotoxic CD8 clonotypes in ibrutinib-treated CLL. Germline V gene sequence: CDR1 SGHRS, CDR2 YFSETQ. The length of the CDR3 is 13 residues. Trimming took off 1 base at V and 4 bases at J, with 7 bases between the two ends. The repertoire was sequenced with immunoSEQ multiplex PCR; TCRdb's copy has only in-frame clones and lacks some. The sample includes under 300,000 clones, roughly four fifths of them seen just once. The clonotype comes from a human donor with chronic lymphocytic leukemia. Specimen: PBMCs, collected at disease progression, from a patient treated with ibrutinib. This chain links TRBV5-1 with TRBJ2-3; D not certain. CDR3 sequence: CASSLLGPDTQYF. DNA of the CDR3: TGCGCCAGCAGCTTGCTGGGTCCAGATACGCAGTATTTT.